This T cell receptor beta chain was observed in a study of cytotoxic CD8 clonotypes in ibrutinib-treated CLL. Study-wide results and caveats: Once treatment began, public clonotypes, which were uncommon, contracted or stayed stable.

A word on this clone: Its antigen is currently unknown.

Generated by immunoSEQ multiplex PCR, the TCRdb table keeps only in-frame clones and is missing some. Seen here are more than 300,000 clones, just under 80% observed once, and the top ten hold more than 6%. The clonotype originates from a human donor with chronic lymphocytic leukemia. The sample here was PBMCs, taken before ibrutinib treatment.

The CDR3 reads CASSPATAGHIQYF. DNA of the CDR3: TGTGCCAGCAGCCCCGCGACAGCGGGCCACATTCAGTACTTC. The genes are TRBV25-1 and TRBJ2-4; a possible D gene is TRBD2 (6 bases). V was trimmed by 6 bases and J by 8 bases, leaving 17 bases between them. CDR1 is MGHDK, CDR2 SYGVNS, per germline. CDR3 size: 14 residues.